This T cell receptor beta chain emerged from a study of patients and donors after allogeneic stem cell transplantation. TCRdb independently ran MiXCR on the RT-PCR reads; one entry per CDR3 protein. The profile shows fewer than 250,000 distinct CDR3 sequences, roughly an eighth of them singletons. The V segment lost 8 bases and the J segment 0 bases; nucleotides outside the gene matches: 2. The CDR3 runs 12 residues. CDR1 is SQVTM and CDR2 is ANQGSEA in the germline V gene. This clonotype has more than one count but fewer than ten. V is TRBV29-1 and J is TRBJ1-2; 8 bases map to TRBD1. The origin of this receptor is a human donor who was either an allogeneic HSCT recipient or a stem cell or donor lymphocyte infusion donor (not recorded which). It is not recorded whose cells these are; they may come from a transplant donor. Sequencing input: blood, either unsorted or a sorted T cell fraction (not recorded which). CDR3 in DNA: TGCAGCACGGACAGGGCTAACTATGGCTACACCTTC. Protein: CSTDRANYGYTF.